This TCR beta chain was profiled in a study of T cell responses to AZD1222 COVID-19 vaccine. The V gene's germline CDR1 is MDHEN and CDR2 SYDVKM. The V end lost 8 bases, the J end lost 4 bases, and 15 bases lay between the germline ends. The length of the CDR3 is 13 residues. Assay used: immunoSEQ multiplex PCR; TCRdb lists only in-frame clones, some missing. The table lists about 130,000 clones, 88% of them singletons. The chain couples TRBV28 to TRBJ2-7; weak D call: TRBD1 (7 bases). This specimen was peripheral blood, taken on day 0 of AZD1222 vaccination. This clonotype originated in an adult in good health. The CDR3 loop is CASRSGGPYEQYF. The CDR3 DNA reads as TGTGCCAGCCGATCAGGGGGGCCTTACGAGCAGTACTTC.